This TCR beta chain came from a study of blood T cell repertoires in COVID-19. V shed 0 bases and J shed 0 bases, with 5 bases lying between them. The CDR3 sequence is 14 residues long. Germline loops: CDR1 SGHRS, CDR2 YFSETQ. A word on this clone: Additional DNA sequences in this sample encode the identical CDR3.

Authors' data handling: Reference gene primer amplification gave estimated nucleated cell counts. Some clones are missing from TCRdb's copy, which holds only in-frame ones; the method was immunoSEQ multiplex PCR. The V and J calls and clone size were taken over from that table, and D and trimming were inferred from the DNA. The table includes about 240,000 clones, about 90% detected once. The chain carries TRBV5-1 and TRBJ2-3; D is uncertain. Sequenced sample: PBMCs or T cells enriched from blood (not recorded which). The clonotype comes from a woman in her thirties or forties with acute COVID-19. This chain's CDR3 is CASSLAGSTDTQYF. CDR3 sequence (DNA): TGCGCCAGCAGCTTGGCCGGTAGCACAGATACGCAGTATTTT.